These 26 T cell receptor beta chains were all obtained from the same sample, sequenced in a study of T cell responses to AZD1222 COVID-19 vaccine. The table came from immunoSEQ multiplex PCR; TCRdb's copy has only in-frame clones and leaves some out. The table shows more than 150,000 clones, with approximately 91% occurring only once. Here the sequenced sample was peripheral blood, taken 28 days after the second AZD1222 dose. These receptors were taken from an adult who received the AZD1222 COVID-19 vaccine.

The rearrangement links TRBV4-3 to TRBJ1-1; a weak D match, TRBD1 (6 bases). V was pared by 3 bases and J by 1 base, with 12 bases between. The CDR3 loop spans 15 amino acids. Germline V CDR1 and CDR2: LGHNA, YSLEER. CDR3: CASSHLGGRNTEAFF. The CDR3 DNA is TGCGCCAGCAGCCACCTGGGGGGCAGGAACACTGAAGCTTTCTTT.

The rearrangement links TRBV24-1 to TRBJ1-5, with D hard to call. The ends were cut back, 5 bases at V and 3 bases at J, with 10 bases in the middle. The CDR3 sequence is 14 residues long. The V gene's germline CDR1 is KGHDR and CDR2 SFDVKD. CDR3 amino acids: CATSGEHPNQPQHF. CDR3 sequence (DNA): TGTGCCACCAGTGGTGAGCATCCCAATCAGCCCCAGCATTTT.

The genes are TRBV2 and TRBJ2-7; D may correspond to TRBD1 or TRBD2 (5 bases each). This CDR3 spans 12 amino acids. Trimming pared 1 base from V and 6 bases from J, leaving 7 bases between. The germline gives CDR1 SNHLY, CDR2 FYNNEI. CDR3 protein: CASSEGGVEQYF. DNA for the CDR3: TGTGCCAGCAGTGAAGGAGGGGTCGAGCAGTACTTC.

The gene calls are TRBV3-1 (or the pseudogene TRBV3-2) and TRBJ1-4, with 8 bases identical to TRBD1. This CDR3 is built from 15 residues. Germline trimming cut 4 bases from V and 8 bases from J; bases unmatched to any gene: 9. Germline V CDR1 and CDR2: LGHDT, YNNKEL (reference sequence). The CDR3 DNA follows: TGTGCCAGCAGCCCCGACAGGGGTGGGAGGGAAAAACTGTTTTTT. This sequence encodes CASSPDRGGREKLFF.

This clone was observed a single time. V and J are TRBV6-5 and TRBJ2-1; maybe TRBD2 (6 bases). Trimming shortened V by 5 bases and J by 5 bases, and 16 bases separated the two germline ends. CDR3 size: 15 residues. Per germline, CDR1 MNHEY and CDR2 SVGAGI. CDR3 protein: CASSPSPWGDNEQFF. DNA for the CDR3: TGTGCCAGCAGTCCCTCCCCTTGGGGGGACAATGAGCAGTTCTTC.

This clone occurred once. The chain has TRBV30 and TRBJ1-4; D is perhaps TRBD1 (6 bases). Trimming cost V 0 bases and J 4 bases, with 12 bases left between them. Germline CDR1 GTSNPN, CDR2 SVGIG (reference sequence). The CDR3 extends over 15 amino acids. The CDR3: CAWSVWGAGNEKLFF. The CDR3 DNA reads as TGTGCCTGGAGTGTATGGGGGGCTGGTAATGAAAAACTGTTTTTT.

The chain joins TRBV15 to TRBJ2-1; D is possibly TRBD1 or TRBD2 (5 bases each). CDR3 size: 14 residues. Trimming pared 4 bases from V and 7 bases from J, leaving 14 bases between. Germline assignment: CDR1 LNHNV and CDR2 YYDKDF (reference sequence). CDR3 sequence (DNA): TGTGCCACCAGCACCCCGATGGGGGTGAATGAGCAGTTCTTC. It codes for CATSTPMGVNEQFF.

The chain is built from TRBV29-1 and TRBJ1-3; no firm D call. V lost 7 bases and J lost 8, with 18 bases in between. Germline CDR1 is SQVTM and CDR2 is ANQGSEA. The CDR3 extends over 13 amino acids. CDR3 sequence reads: CSASTDGKDTIYF. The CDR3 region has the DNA TGCAGCGCCTCGACGGACGGAAAGGACACCATATATTTT. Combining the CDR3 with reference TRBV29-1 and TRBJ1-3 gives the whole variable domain SAVISQKPSRDICQRGTSLTIQCQVDSQVTMMFWYRQQPGQSLTLIATANQGSEATYESGFVIDKFPISRPNLTFSTLTVSNMSPEDSSIYLCSASTDGKDTIYFGEGSWLTVV.

CDR3 protein: CASRNLRRGQGGQYF. CDR3 in DNA: TGTGCCAGTCGTAACCTCCGCCGGGGACAGGGGGGGCAGTATTTT. This chain joins TRBV6-6 and TRBJ2-3; 11 nucleotides agree with TRBD1. The CDR3 consists of 15 residues. CDR1 MNHNY and CDR2 SVGAGI come from the germline V gene (reference sequence). V trimming: 9 bases; J trimming: 11 bases; junction bases outside the gene matches: 16.

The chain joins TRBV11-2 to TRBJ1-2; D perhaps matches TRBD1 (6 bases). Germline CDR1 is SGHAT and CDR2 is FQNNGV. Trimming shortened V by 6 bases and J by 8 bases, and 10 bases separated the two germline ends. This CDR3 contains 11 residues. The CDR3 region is CASSPGVGYTF. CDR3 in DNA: TGTGCCAGCAGTCCAGGGGTGGGCTACACCTTC.

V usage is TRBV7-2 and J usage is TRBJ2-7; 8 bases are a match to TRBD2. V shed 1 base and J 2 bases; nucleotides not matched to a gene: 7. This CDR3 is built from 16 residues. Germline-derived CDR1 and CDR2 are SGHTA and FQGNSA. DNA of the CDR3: TGTGCCAGCAGCTTAGTAGGGACGGGAGGGACCTACGAGCAGTACTTC. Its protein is CASSLVGTGGTYEQYF.

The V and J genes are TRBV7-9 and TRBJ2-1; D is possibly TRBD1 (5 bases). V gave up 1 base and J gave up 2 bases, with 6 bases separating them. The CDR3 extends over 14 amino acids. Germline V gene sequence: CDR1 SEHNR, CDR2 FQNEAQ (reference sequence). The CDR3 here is CASSLGTTYNEQFF. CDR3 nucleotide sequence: TGTGCCAGCAGCTTAGGGACAACCTACAATGAGCAGTTCTTC. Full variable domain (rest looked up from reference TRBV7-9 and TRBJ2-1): DTGVSQNPRHKITKRGQNVTFRCDPISEHNRLYWYRQTLGQGPEFLTYFQNEAQLEKSRLLSDRFSAERPKGSFSTLEIQRTEQGDSAMYLCASSLGTTYNEQFFGPGTRLTVL.

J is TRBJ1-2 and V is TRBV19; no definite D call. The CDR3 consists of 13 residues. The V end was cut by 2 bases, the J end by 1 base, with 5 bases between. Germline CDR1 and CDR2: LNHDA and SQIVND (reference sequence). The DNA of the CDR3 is TGTGCCAGTAGTATACTACTTAACTATGGCTACACCTTC. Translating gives CASSILLNYGYTF.

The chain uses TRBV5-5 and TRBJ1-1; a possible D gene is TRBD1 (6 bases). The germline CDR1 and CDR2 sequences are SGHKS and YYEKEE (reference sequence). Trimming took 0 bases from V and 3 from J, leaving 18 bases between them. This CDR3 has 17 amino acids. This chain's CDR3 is CASSLGLITGIYTEAFF. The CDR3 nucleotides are TGTGCCAGCAGCTTGGGACTCATAACAGGGATCTACACTGAAGCTTTCTTT.

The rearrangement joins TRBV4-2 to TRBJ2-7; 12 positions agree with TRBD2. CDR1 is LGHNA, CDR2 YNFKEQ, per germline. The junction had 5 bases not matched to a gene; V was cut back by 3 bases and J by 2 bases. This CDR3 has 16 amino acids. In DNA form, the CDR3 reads TGTGCCAGCAGCCACGGAGGACTAGCGGGACCCTACGAGCAGTACTTC. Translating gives CASSHGGLAGPYEQYF.

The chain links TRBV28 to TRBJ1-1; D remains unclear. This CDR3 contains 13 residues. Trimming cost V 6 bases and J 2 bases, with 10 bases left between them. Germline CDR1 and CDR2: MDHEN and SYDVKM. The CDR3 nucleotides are TGTGCCAGCAGACGGACGGCAAACACTGAAGCTTTCTTT. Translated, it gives CASRRTANTEAFF.

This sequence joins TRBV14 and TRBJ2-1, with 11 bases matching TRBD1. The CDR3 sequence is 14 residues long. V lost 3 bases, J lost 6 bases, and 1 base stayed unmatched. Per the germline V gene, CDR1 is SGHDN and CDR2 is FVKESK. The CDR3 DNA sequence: TGTGCCAGCAGCCAGGACAGGGGGCCCAATGAGCAGTTCTTC. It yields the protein CASSQDRGPNEQFF.

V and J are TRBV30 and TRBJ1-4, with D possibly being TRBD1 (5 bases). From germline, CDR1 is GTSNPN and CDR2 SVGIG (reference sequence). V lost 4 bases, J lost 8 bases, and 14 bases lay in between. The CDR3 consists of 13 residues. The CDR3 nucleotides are TGTGCCTGGACAGGGTCCGGACCCGAAAAACTGTTTTTT. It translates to CAWTGSGPEKLFF. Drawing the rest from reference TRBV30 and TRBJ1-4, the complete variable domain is SQTIHQWPATLVQPVGSPLSLECTVEGTSNPNLYWYRQAAGRGLQLLFYSVGIGQISSEVPQNLSASRPQDRQFILSSKKLLLSDSGFYLCAWTGSGPEKLFFGSGTQLSVL.

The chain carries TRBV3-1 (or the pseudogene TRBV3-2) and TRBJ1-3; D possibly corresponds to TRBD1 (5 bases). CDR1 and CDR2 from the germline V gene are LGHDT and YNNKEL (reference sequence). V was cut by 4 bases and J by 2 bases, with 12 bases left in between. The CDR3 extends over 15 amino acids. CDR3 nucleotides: TGTGCCAGCAGCCGCGAAATAGGGGCTGGAAACACCATATATTTT. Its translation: CASSREIGAGNTIYF.

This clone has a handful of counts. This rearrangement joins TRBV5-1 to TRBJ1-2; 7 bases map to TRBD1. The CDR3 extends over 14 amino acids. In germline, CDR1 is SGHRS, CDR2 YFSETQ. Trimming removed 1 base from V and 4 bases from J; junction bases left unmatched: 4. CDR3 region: CASSLRQGGYGYTF. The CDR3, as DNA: TGCGCCAGCAGCTTGCGGCAGGGGGGCTATGGCTACACCTTC.

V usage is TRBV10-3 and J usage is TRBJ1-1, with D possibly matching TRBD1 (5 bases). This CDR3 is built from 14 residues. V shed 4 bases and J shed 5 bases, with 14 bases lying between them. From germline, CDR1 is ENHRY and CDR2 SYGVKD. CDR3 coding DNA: TGTGCCATCAGTGCATTTAGGGGACGGACTGAAGCTTTCTTT. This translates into CAISAFRGRTEAFF.

The CDR3 DNA sequence: TGCGCCAGCAGCTTGAGGATGGATCGTCTACCCGACGAGCAGTACTTC. This codes for CASSLRMDRLPDEQYF. The chain couples TRBV5-1 to TRBJ2-7; D is ambiguous. This CDR3 region has 16 residues. V was clipped by 1 base and J by 5 bases, with 19 bases between them. Germline-derived CDR1 and CDR2 are SGHRS and YFSETQ.

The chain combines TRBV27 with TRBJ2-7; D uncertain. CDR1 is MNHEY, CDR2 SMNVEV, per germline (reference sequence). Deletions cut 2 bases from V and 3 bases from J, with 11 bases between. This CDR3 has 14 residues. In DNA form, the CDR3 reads TGTGCCAGCAGTTTAAGGGAAGGGAACTACGAGCAGTACTTC. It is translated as CASSLREGNYEQYF.

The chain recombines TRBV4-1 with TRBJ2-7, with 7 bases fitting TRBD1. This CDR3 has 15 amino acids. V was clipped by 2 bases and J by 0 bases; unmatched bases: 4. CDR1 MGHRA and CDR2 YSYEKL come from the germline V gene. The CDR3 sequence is CASSQTGVSSYEQYF. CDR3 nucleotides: TGCGCCAGCAGCCAAACAGGGGTGAGCTCCTACGAGCAGTACTTC.

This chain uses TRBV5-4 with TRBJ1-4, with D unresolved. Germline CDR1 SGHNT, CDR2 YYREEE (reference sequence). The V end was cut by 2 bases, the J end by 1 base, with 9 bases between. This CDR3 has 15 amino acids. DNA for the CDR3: TGTGCCAGCAGCTTCCTCAAGGGAACTAATGAAAAACTGTTTTTT. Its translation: CASSFLKGTNEKLFF.

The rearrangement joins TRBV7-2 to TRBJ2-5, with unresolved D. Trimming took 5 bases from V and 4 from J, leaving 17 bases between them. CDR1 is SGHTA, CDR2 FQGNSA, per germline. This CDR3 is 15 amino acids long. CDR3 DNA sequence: TGTGCCAGCAGCAAATCCGGGCCGACGCCAGAGACCCAGTACTTC. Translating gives CASSKSGPTPETQYF.